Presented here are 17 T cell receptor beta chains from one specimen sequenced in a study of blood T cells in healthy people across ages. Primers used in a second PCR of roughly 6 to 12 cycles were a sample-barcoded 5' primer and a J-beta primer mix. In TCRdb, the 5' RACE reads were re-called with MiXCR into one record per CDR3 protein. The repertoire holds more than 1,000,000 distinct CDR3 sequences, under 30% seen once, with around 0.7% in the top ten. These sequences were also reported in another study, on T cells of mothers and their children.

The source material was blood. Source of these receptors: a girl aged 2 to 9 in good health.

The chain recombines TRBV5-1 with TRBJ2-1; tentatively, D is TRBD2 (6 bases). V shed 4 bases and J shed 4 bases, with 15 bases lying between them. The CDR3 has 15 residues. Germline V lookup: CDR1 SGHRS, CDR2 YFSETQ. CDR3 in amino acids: CASSPAGGAYNEQFF. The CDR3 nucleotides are TGCGCCAGCAGCCCAGCGGGTGGGGCATACAATGAGCAGTTCTTC.

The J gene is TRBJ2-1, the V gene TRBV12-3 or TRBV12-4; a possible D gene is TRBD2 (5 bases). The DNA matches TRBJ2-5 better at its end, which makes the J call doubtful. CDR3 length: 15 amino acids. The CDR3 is CASSPADGIKGTQYF. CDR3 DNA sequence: TGTGCCAGCAGTCCCGCTGACGGGATCAAGGGGACCCAGTACTTC.

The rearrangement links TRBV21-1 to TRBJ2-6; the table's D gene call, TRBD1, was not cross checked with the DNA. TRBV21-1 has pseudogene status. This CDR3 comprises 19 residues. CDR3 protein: CASSKETSVRGGGANVLTF. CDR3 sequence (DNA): TGTGCCAGCAGCAAAGAGACGAGTGTGCGGGGCGGTGGGGCCAACGTCCTGACTTTC.

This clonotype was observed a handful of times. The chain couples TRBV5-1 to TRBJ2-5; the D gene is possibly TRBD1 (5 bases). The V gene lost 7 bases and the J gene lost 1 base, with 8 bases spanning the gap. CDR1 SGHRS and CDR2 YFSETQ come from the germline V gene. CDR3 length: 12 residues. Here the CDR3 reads CASHDSQETQYF. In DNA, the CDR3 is TGCGCCAGCCATGACAGCCAAGAGACCCAGTACTTC.

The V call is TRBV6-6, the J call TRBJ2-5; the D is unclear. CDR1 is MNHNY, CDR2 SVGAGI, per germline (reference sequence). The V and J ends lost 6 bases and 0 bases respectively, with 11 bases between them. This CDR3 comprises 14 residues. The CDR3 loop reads CASSTGPNQETQYF. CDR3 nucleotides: TGTGCCAGCAGCACCGGACCAAACCAAGAGACCCAGTACTTC.

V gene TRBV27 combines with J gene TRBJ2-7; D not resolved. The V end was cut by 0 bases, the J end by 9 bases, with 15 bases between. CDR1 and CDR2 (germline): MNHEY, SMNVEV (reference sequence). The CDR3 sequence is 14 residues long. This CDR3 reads CASSLSIDPGGQYF. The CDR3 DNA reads TGTGCCAGCAGTTTATCGATCGACCCAGGCGGGCAGTACTTC.

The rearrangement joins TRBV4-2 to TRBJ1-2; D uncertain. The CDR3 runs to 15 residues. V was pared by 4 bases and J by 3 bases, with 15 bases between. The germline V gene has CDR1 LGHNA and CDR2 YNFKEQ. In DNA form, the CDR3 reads TGTGCCAGCAGCCCCCGGCACAATGGTGACTATGGCTACACCTTC. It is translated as CASSPRHNGDYGYTF.

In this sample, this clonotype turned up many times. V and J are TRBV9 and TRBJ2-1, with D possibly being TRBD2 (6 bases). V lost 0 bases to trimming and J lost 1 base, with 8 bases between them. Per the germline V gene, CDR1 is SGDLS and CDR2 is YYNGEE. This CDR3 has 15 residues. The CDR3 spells CASSVAGVSYNEQFF. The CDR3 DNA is TGTGCCAGCAGCGTAGCGGGGGTTTCCTACAATGAGCAGTTCTTC.

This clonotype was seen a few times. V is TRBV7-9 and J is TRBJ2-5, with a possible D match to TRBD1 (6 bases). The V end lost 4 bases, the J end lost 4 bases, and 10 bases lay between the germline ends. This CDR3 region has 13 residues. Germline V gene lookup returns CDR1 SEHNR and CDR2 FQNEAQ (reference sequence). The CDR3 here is CASSWAGVETQYF. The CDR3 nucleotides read TGTGCCAGCAGCTGGGCAGGGGTAGAGACCCAGTACTTC.

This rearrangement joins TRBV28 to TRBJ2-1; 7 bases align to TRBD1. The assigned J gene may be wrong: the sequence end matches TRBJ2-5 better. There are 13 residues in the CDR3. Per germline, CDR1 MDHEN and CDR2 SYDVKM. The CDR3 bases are TGTGCCAGCAGTGGGCCACAGGGGAAGACCCAGTACTTC. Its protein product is CASSGPQGKTQYF.

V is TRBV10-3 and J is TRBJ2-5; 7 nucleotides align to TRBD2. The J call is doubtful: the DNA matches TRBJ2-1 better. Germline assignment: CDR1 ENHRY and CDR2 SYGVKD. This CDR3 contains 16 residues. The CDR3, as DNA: TGTGCCATCAGTGAGTCACGGCTAGCGGACAACAATGAGCAGTTCTTC. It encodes CAISESRLADNNEQFF.

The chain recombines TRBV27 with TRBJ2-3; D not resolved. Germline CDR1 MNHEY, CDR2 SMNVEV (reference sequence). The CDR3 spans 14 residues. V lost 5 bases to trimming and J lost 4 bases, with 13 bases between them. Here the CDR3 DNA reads TGTGCCAGCAGTCCGGAAGTAGCACCAGATACGCAGTATTTT. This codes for CASSPEVAPDTQYF.

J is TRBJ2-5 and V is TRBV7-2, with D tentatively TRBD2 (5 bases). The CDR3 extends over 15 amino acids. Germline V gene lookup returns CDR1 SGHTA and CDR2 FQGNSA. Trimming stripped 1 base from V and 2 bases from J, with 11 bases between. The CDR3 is CASSLVSSRQETQYF. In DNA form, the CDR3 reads TGTGCCAGCAGCTTAGTATCTAGCCGACAAGAGACCCAGTACTTC. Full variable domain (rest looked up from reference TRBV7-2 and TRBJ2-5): GAGVSQSPSNKVTEKGKDVELRCDPISGHTALYWYRQSLGQGLEFLIYFQGNSAPDKSGLPSDRFSAERTGGSVSTLTIQRTQQEDSAVYLCASSLVSSRQETQYFGPGTRLLVL.

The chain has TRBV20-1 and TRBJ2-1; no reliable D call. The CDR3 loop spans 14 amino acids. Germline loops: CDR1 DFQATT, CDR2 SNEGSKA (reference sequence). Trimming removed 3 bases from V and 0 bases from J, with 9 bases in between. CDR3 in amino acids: CSASDLSSYNEQFF. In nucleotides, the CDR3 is TGCAGTGCTAGCGATCTGAGCTCCTACAATGAGCAGTTCTTC.

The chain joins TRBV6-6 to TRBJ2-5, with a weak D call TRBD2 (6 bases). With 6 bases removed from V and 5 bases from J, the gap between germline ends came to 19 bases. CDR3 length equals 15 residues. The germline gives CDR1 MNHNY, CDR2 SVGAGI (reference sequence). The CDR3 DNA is TGTGCCAGCAGAACCCTGGGGGGATCCCGGGAGACCCAGTACTTC. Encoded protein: CASRTLGGSRETQYF.

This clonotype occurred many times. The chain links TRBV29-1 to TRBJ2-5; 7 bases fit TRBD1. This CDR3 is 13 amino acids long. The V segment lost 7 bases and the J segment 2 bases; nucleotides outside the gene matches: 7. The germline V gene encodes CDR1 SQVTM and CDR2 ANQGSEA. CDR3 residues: CSGRDRIQETQYF. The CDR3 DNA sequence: TGCAGCGGCCGGGACAGAATACAAGAGACCCAGTACTTC.

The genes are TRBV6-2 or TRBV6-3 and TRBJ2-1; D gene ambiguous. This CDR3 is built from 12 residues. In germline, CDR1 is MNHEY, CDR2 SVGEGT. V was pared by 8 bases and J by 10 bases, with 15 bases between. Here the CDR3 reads CASANGVGEQFF. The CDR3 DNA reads TGTGCCAGCGCGAATGGGGTTGGGGAGCAGTTCTTC.